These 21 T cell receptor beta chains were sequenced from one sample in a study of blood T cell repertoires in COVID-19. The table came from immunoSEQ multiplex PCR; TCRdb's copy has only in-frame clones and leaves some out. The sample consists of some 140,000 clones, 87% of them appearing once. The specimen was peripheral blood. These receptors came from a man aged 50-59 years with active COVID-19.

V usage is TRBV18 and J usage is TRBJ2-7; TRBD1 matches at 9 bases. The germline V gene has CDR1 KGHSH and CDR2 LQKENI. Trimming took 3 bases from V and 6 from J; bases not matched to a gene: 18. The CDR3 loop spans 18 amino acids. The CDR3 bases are TGTGCCAGCTCACCCATGACAGGGGGACAGGGATATTCCACCGAGCAGTACTTC. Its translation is CASSPMTGGQGYSTEQYF.

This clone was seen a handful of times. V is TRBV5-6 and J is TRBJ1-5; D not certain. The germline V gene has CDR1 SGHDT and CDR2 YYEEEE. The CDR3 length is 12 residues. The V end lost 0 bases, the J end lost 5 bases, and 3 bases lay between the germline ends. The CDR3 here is CASSLGDQPQHF. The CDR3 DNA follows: TGTGCCAGCAGCTTGGGAGATCAGCCCCAGCATTTT.

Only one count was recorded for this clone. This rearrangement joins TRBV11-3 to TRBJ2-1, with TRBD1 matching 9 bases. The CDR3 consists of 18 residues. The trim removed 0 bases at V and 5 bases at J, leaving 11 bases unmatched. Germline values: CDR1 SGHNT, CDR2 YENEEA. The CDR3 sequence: CASSLDGTTGTGNNEQFF. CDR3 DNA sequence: TGTGCCAGCAGCTTAGATGGGACGACCGGGACAGGGAACAATGAGCAGTTCTTC.

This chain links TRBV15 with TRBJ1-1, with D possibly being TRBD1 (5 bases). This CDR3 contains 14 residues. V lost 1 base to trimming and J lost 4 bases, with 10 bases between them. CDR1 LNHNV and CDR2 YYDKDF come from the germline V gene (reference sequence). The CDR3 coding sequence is TGTGCCACCAGCAGAGGCGGGGCTGGCACTGAAGCTTTCTTT. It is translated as CATSRGGAGTEAFF. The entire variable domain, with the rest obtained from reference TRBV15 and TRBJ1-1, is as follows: DAMVIQNPRYQVTQFGKPVTLSCSQTLNHNVMYWYQQKSSQAPKLLFHYYDKDFNNEADTPDNFQSRRPNTSFCFLDIRSPGLGDTAMYLCATSRGGAGTEAFFGQGTRLTVV.

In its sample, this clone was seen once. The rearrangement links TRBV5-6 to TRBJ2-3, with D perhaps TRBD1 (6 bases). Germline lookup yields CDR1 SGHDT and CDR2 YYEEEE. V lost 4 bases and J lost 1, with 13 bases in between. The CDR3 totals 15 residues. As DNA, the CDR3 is TGTGCCAGCAGCCAGACAGGTCTCCGCACAGATACGCAGTATTTT. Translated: CASSQTGLRTDTQYF.

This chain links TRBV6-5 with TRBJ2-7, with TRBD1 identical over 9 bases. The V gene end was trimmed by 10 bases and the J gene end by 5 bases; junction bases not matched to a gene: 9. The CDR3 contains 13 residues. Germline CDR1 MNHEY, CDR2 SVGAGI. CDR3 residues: CATLRQGVHEQYF. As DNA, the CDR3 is TGTGCCACGTTGAGACAGGGGGTCCACGAGCAGTACTTC.

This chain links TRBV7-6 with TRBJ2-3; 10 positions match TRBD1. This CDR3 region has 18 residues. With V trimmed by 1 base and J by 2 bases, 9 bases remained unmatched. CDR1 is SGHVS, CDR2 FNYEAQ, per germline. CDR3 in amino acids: CASSLGSLGQGYTDTQYF. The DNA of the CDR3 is TGTGCCAGCAGCTTAGGGAGTCTGGGACAGGGGTACACAGATACGCAGTATTTT.

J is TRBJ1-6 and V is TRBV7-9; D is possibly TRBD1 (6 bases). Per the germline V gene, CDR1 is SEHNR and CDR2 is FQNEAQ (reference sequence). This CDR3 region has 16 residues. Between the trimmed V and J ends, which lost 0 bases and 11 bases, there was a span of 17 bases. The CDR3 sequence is CASSLALPGQRTPLHF. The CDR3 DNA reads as TGTGCCAGCAGCTTAGCCCTCCCAGGACAGAGAACACCCCTCCACTTT.

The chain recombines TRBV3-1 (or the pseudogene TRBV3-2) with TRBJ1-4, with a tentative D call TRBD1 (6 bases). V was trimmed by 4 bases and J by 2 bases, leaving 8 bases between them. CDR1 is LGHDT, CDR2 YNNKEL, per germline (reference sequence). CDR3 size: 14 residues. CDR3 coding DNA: TGTGCCAGCAGCCCCAGGGGTACTAATGAAAAACTGTTTTTT. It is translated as CASSPRGTNEKLFF.

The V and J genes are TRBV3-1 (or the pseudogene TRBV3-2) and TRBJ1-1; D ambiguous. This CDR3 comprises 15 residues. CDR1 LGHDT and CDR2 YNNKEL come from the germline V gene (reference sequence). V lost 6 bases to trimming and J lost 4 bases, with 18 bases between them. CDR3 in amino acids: CASRGSRTSGTEAFF. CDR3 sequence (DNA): TGTGCCAGCAGGGGGAGCAGAACCTCGGGCACTGAAGCTTTCTTT.

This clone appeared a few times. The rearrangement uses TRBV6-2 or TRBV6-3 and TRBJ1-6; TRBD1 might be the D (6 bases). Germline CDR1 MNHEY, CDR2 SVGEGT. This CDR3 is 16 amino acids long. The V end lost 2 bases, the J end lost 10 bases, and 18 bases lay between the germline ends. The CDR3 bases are TGTGCCAGCAGTTACCTGACGGGACAACCGAGGTCACCCCTCCACTTT. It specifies CASSYLTGQPRSPLHF.

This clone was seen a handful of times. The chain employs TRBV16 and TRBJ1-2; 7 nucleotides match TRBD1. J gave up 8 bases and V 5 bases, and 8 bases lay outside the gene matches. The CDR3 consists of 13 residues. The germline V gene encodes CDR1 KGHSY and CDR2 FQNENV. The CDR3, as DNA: TGTGCCAGCAGCTTGGGACAGCCAGGCGGCTACACCTTC. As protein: CASSLGQPGGYTF.

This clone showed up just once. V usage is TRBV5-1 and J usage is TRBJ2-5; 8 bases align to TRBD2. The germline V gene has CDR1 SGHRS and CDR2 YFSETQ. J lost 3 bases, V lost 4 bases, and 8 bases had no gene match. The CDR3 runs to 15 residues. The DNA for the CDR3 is TGCGCCAGCAGCCCCTCGGGAGGGGGTGAAGAGACCCAGTACTTC. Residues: CASSPSGGGEETQYF.

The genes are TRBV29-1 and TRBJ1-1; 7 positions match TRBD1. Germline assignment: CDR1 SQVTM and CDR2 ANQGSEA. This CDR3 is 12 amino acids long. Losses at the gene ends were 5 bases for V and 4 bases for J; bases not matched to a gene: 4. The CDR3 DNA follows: TGCAGCGTTAATACAGGGGCCACTGAAGCTTTCTTT. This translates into CSVNTGATEAFF.

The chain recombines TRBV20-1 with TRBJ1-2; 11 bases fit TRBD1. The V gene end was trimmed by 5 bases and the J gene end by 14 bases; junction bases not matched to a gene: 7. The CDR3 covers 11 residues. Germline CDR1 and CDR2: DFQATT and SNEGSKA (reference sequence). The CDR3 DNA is TGCAGTGCTGAGGACAGGGGGCGTCTTACCTTC. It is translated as CSAEDRGRLTF.

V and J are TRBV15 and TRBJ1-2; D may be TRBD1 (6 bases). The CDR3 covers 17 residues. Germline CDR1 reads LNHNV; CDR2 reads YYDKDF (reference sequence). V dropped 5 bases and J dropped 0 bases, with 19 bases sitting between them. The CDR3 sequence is CATSLGVLGQTNYGYTF. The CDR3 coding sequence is TGTGCCACCAGCCTTGGCGTACTAGGACAGACTAACTATGGCTACACCTTC.

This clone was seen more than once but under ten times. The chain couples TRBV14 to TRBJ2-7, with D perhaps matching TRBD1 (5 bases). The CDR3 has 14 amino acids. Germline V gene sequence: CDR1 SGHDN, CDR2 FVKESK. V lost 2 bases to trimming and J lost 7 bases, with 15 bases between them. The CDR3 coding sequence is TGTGCCAGCAGCCAAAGGGGCCCCTCGGGTGAGCAGTACTTC. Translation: CASSQRGPSGEQYF.

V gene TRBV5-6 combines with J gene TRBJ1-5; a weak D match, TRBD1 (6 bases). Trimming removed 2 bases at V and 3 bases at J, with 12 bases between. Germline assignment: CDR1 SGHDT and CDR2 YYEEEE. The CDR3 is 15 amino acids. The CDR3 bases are TGTGCCAGCAGCTTATCACAGGGTAACAATCAGCCCCAGCATTTT. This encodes CASSLSQGNNQPQHF.

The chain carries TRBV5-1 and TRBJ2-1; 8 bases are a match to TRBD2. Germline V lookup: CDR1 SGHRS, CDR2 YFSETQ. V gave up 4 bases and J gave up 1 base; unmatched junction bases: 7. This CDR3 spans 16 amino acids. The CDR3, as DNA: TGCGCCAGCAGCCTGGAGGGACTAGGGTCCTACAATGAGCAGTTCTTC. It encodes CASSLEGLGSYNEQFF.

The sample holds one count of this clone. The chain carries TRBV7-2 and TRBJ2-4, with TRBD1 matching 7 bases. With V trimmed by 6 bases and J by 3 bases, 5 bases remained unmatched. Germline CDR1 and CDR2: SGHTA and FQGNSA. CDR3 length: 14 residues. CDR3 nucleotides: TGTGCCAGCAGTAAGGGGACAGTCAAAAACATTCAGTACTTC. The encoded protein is CASSKGTVKNIQYF.

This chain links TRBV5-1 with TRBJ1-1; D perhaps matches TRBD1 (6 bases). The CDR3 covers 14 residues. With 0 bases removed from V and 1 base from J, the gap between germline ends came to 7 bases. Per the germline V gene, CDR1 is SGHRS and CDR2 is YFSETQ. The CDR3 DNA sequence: TGCGCCAGCAGCTTGGGGGACAAGAACACTGAAGCTTTCTTT. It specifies CASSLGDKNTEAFF. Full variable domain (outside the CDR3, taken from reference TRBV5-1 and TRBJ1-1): KAGVTQTPRYLIKTRGQQVTLSCSPISGHRSVSWYQQTPGQGLQFLFEYFSETQRNKGNFPGRFSGRQFSNSRSEMNVSTLELGDSALYLCASSLGDKNTEAFFGQGTRLTVV.